This T cell receptor (beta chain) was obtained from a study of T cells in localized non-small cell lung cancer. Study-level findings and limits: Exceeding tumor, uninvolved adjacent lung had the highest T cell clonality. Higher blood T cell density tracked longer overall survival. For the top 100 tumor clones, a median approximately 61 also appeared in adjacent lung. Heterogeneity stays possible, as sequencing covered only one tumor region.

The repertoire was sequenced with immunoSEQ multiplex PCR; TCRdb's copy has only in-frame clones and lacks some. The sample carries fewer than 45,000 clones, 86% recorded once. CDR1 SGHTA and CDR2 FQGNSA come from the germline V gene. The CDR3 is 12 residues long. V was pared by 8 bases and J by 2 bases, with 8 bases between. This clone was counted a single time. Its antigen is unknown. Source: peripheral blood, taken before any cancer treatment. The sequence derives from a man aged 35-69 years with stage I lung adenocarcinoma. The chain recombines TRBV7-2 with TRBJ2-3; no clear D. The CDR3, as DNA: TGTGCCAGCGGCACTACCACAGATACGCAGTATTTT. Its translation is CASGTTTDTQYF. Full variable domain (missing parts from reference TRBV7-2 and TRBJ2-3): GAGVSQSPSNKVTEKGKDVELRCDPISGHTALYWYRQSLGQGLEFLIYFQGNSAPDKSGLPSDRFSAERTGGSVSTLTIQRTQQEDSAVYLCASGTTTDTQYFGPGTRLTVL.